The 8 T cell receptor beta chains reported below all come from one sample, sequenced in a study of T cells after yellow fever vaccination. TCRdb used MiXCR to reprocess the 5' RACE reads, holding one entry per CDR3 protein. The data contain a few hundred thousand distinct CDR3 sequences, roughly 12% of them seen just once; the ten biggest clones take up roughly 18%. The specimen comprised PBMCs, sampled on the day of the first yellow fever vaccination. These receptors all come from a man between 18 and 29 years old who received the YFV17D yellow fever vaccine.

The chain links TRBV3-1 to TRBJ2-5, with TRBD2 as a possible D gene (6 bases). The V end was cut by 8 bases, the J end by 5 bases, with 15 bases between. The germline V gene encodes CDR1 LGHDT and CDR2 YNNKEL (reference sequence). The CDR3 spans 13 residues. The CDR3 here is CASARDSEETQYF. Written as DNA, the CDR3 is TGTGCCAGCGCCCGGGACTCGGAGGAGACCCAGTACTTC.

This clonotype was seen a handful of times. The chain links TRBV6-5 to TRBJ1-6, with 8 positions matching TRBD1. The V segment lost 2 bases and the J segment 7 bases; nucleotides outside the gene matches: 7. Looked up from germline, CDR1 is MNHEY and CDR2 is SVGAGI. There are 16 residues in the CDR3. CDR3 region: CASSYLSTGANSPLHF. CDR3 coding DNA: TGTGCCAGCAGTTACCTCTCGACAGGGGCAAATTCACCCCTCCACTTT.

The chain's CDR3 is CASSLGVPNSPLHF. CDR3 bases: TGCGCCAGCAGCTTGGGGGTCCCGAATTCACCCCTCCACTTT. The chain uses TRBV5-1 and TRBJ1-6; D gene uncertain. The CDR3 has 14 residues. V lost 0 bases to trimming and J lost 7 bases, with 8 bases between them. The germline V gene has CDR1 SGHRS and CDR2 YFSETQ. The full variable domain, its missing parts supplied by reference TRBV5-1 and TRBJ1-6, is KAGVTQTPRYLIKTRGQQVTLSCSPISGHRSVSWYQQTPGQGLQFLFEYFSETQRNKGNFPGRFSGRQFSNSRSEMNVSTLELGDSALYLCASSLGVPNSPLHFGNGTRLTVT.

The chain employs TRBV12-3 or TRBV12-4 and TRBJ1-5; the D is unclear. V was shortened by 5 bases and J by 0 bases, with 8 bases between the two germline ends. This CDR3 has 14 residues. The CDR3 DNA reads as TGTGCCAGCAGTATCGAGTATAGCAATCAGCCCCAGCATTTT. It encodes CASSIEYSNQPQHF.

There are a few counts of this clonotype. V gene TRBV7-8 combines with J gene TRBJ1-5; D gene unclear. V gave up 1 base and J gave up 0 bases, with 10 bases separating them. CDR3 size: 16 residues. CDR1 is SGHVS, CDR2 FQNEAQ, per germline. CDR3 DNA sequence: TGTGCCAGCAGCTTAGTCCTAGATCCTAGCAATCAGCCCCAGCATTTT. Encoded protein: CASSLVLDPSNQPQHF.

V gene TRBV20-1 combines with J gene TRBJ2-2; weak D call: TRBD1 (5 bases). Trimming left V 0 bases short and J 7 bases short, with 12 bases between. Germline V gene data show CDR1 as DFQATT and CDR2 as SNEGSKA (reference sequence). The CDR3 has 14 amino acids. The chain's CDR3 is CSARDPRAIGELFF. The CDR3 nucleotides are TGCAGTGCTAGAGATCCCAGGGCGATCGGGGAGCTGTTTTTT.

This clonotype was counted a few times. This chain links TRBV4-1 with TRBJ2-5; D gene uncertain. This CDR3 comprises 15 residues. The V end was cut by 1 base, the J end by 5 bases, with 14 bases between. Germline V gives CDR1 MGHRA, CDR2 YSYEKL. The CDR3 DNA sequence: TGCGCCAGCAGCCAAGTGCCAGTGATTCGGGAGACCCAGTACTTC. Encoded protein: CASSQVPVIRETQYF.

The J gene is TRBJ1-2, the V gene TRBV5-1; a possible D gene is TRBD1 (6 bases). V lost 6 bases and J lost 4, with 16 bases in between. CDR1 is SGHRS, CDR2 YFSETQ, per germline. This CDR3 is 14 amino acids long. CDR3 loop: CASTEGGGSYGYTF. Written as DNA, the CDR3 is TGCGCCAGCACCGAGGGGGGGGGCAGCTATGGCTACACCTTC.